This passage covers 27 T cell receptor beta chains from one sample sequenced in a study of regulatory T cells in long-lasting Graves disease. Sample time point: persistent/refractory GD, antithyroid drugs over 5 years with positive TRAb. RNA isolated from PBMCs was used to make the TCR library. Combining iRepertoire HTBI primers with Arm-PCR of CDR3 regions, the authors built TCR beta libraries. MiXCR, applied by TCRdb to the multiplex PCR reads, yields one record per CDR3 protein. The sample holds 360,000 or so distinct CDR3 sequences, roughly 24% seen once. The source was peripheral blood mononuclear cells (PBMCs), collected when the disease was refractory, from a patient treated with antithyroid drugs. All receptors come from a woman aged 40-49 years with Graves disease.

The chain employs TRBV18 and TRBJ1-1, with D perhaps TRBD1 (6 bases). V lost 3 bases and J lost 4, with 15 bases in between. CDR1 and CDR2 from the germline V gene are KGHSH and LQKENI. The CDR3 is made up of 15 amino acids. The CDR3 nucleotides are TGTGCCAGCTCACCTACAAGGGGGAGGACCACTGAAGCTTTCTTT. It encodes CASSPTRGRTTEAFF. The entire variable domain, with the rest obtained from reference TRBV18 and TRBJ1-1, is as follows: NAGVMQNPRHLVRRRGQEARLRCSPMKGHSHVYWYRQLPEEGLKFMVYLQKENIIDESGMPKERFSAEFPKEGPSILRIQQVVRGDSAAYFCASSPTRGRTTEAFFGQGTRLTVV.

This clonotype occurred once. Being one base from a much bigger clone, this may be a read error. This sequence joins TRBV5-1 and TRBJ2-7, with TRBD1 as a possible D gene (5 bases). Germline-derived CDR1 and CDR2 are SGHRS and YFSETQ. This CDR3 is 12 amino acids long. Trimming pared 0 bases from V and 8 bases from J, leaving 9 bases between. The CDR3 loop is CASSLEGRKQYF. CDR3 DNA: TGCGCCAGCAGCTTGGAGGGGCGCAAGCAGTACTTC.

The chain couples TRBV11-2 to TRBJ1-4; TRBD1 matches 7 bases. This CDR3 region has 14 residues. V lost 2 bases to trimming and J lost 8 bases; unmatched junction nucleotides: 5. Germline CDR1 is SGHAT and CDR2 is FQNNGV. The CDR3 DNA sequence: TGTGCCAGCAGCTTACGGGCAGGGGGAGAAAAACTGTTTTTT. It yields the protein CASSLRAGGEKLFF.

The V call is TRBV12-3 or TRBV12-4, the J call TRBJ1-2; D is uncertain. The CDR3 is 14 amino acids. V lost 5 bases and J 5 bases, leaving 15 bases between the germline ends. In DNA, the CDR3 is TGTGCCAGCAGTGAAGTGCCAAAAGGTTATGGCTACACCTTC. It encodes CASSEVPKGYGYTF.

In the case of this clonotype: Since a far larger clone is one base different, this is likely a read error. The chain has TRBV28 and TRBJ1-2; tentative D call: TRBD1 (5 bases). Trimming took 2 bases from V and 4 from J, leaving 11 bases between them. CDR3 length: 14 residues. Germline assignment: CDR1 MDHEN and CDR2 SYDVKM. This chain's CDR3 is CASSLKEGSYGYTF. CDR3 coding DNA: TGTGCCAGCAGTTTAAAAGAGGGGAGCTATGGCTACACCTTC.

This clonotype was seen many times. V gene TRBV7-8 combines with J gene TRBJ2-1; D possibly corresponds to TRBD1 (6 bases). The V gene's germline CDR1 is SGHVS and CDR2 FQNEAQ. CDR3 length equals 15 residues. V lost 3 bases, J lost 2 bases, and 11 bases lay in between. The CDR3 DNA reads TGTGCCAGCAGCTTCTCGACAGGCCCCTACAATGAGCAGTTCTTC. Translation: CASSFSTGPYNEQFF.

The rearrangement uses TRBV6-2 or TRBV6-3 and TRBJ2-1; 10 bases line up with TRBD2. The trim removed 8 bases at V and 4 bases at J, leaving 11 bases unmatched. The CDR3 loop spans 16 amino acids. Germline lookup yields CDR1 MNHEY and CDR2 SVGEGT. The CDR3 loop reads CASPRRLAGLYNEQFF. The CDR3 DNA reads TGTGCCAGCCCTCGGCGACTAGCGGGCCTTTACAATGAGCAGTTCTTC.

This clonotype was detected many times. This chain links TRBV20-1 with TRBJ2-7; 10 bases are a match to TRBD2. Trimming cost V 1 base and J 2 bases; bases outside gene matches: 2. Germline-derived CDR1 and CDR2 are DFQATT and SNEGSKA (reference sequence). The CDR3 is 14 amino acids. CDR3 nucleotides: TGCAGTGCTAGAGGGACTAGCGGTACCTACGAGCAGTACTTC. Protein product: CSARGTSGTYEQYF.

The V gene is TRBV20-1, the J gene TRBJ2-2, with D perhaps TRBD1 (5 bases). Trimming cost V 3 bases and J 0 bases, with 8 bases left between them. CDR1 and CDR2 (germline): DFQATT, SNEGSKA (reference sequence). The CDR3 loop spans 14 amino acids. The CDR3 coding sequence is TGCAGTGCTAGGGACATCACGAACACCGGGGAGCTGTTTTTT. It yields the protein CSARDITNTGELFF.

The CDR3 here is CASSVGGRNEQFF. The CDR3 coding sequence is TGTGCCAGCAGCGTAGGAGGGAGGAATGAGCAGTTCTTC. This chain joins TRBV9 and TRBJ2-1, with D tentatively TRBD2 (6 bases). The germline V and J ends were trimmed by 0 bases and 7 bases, with 8 bases remaining between them. The CDR3 spans 13 residues. CDR1 and CDR2 from the germline V gene are SGDLS and YYNGEE.

V usage is TRBV28 and J usage is TRBJ2-7; D is undetermined. Trimming stripped 6 bases from V and 6 bases from J, with 12 bases between. The CDR3 has 12 amino acids. CDR1 and CDR2 from the germline V gene are MDHEN and SYDVKM. The CDR3 loop is CASRRALSEQYF. The CDR3 DNA sequence: TGTGCCAGCAGGCGCGCCCTAAGCGAGCAGTACTTC.

About this clonotype itself: This may be a read error: a much more frequent sequence differs by one nucleotide. V is TRBV6-1 and J is TRBJ2-7, with 9 bases identical to TRBD2. The germline V gene has CDR1 MNHNS and CDR2 SASEGT. The length of the CDR3 is 15 residues. Losses at the gene ends were 6 bases for V and 4 bases for J; bases not matched to a gene: 10. CDR3 nucleotides: TGTGCCAGCAGCCCTAGCGGGACAGCAGAATACGAGCAGTACTTC. Protein: CASSPSGTAEYEQYF.

This clonotype was seen at least ten times. V is TRBV6-2 or TRBV6-3 and J is TRBJ1-1, with 12 bases fitting TRBD1. The CDR3 has 16 amino acids. Germline V gene lookup returns CDR1 MNHEY and CDR2 SVGEGT. With V trimmed by 1 base and J by 3 bases, 3 bases remained unmatched. The CDR3 loop reads CASSYLGQGADTEAFF. The CDR3 nucleotides read TGTGCCAGCAGTTACTTGGGACAGGGGGCTGACACTGAAGCTTTCTTT.

The V call is TRBV3-1, the J call TRBJ1-5; D uncertain. V gave up 1 base and J gave up 6 bases, with 7 bases separating them. The CDR3 extends over 13 amino acids. CDR1 and CDR2 from the germline V gene are LGHDT and YNNKEL (reference sequence). This chain's CDR3 is CASSQGYSQPQHF. In nucleotides, the CDR3 is TGTGCCAGCAGCCAAGGATACAGTCAGCCCCAGCATTTT.

For this clonotype: A much larger clone sits a single nucleotide away, making a read error possible. V is TRBV4-2 and J is TRBJ1-5; tentative D call: TRBD1 (6 bases). The CDR3 extends over 15 amino acids. The germline CDR1 and CDR2 sequences are LGHNA and YNFKEQ. For the CDR3, the DNA is TGTGCCAGCAGCCAAGGGGGGCTGTCGGCTCAGCCCCGGCATTTT. It is translated as CASSQGGLSAQPRHF.

This chain connects TRBV5-1 to TRBJ1-5; the match to TRBD1 covers 9 bases. The CDR3 totals 15 residues. The J segment lost 4 bases and the V segment lost 0 bases, leaving 2 bases of the junction unmatched. CDR1 and CDR2 from the germline V gene are SGHRS and YFSETQ. DNA for the CDR3: TGCGCCAGCAGCTTGGGGACAGGGGCTAATCAGCCCCAGCATTTT. Residues: CASSLGTGANQPQHF.

Worth noting for this clonotype: Germline and junction disagree at one end, which may indicate a read error. The chain links TRBV6-2 or TRBV6-3 to TRBJ1-1; TRBD1 matches at 8 bases. The germline gives CDR1 MNHEY, CDR2 SVGEGT. This CDR3 comprises 13 residues. CDR3 DNA: TGTGGCAGCAGTGAGTCCGGGACAGGTGGCGCTTTCTTT. Translating gives CGSSESGTGGAFF.

At least ten counts were recorded for this clonotype. The chain combines TRBV28 with TRBJ1-6, with D maybe TRBD1 (5 bases). The CDR3 loop spans 18 amino acids. Deletions cut 6 bases from V and 2 bases from J, with 20 bases between. Germline V gene sequence: CDR1 MDHEN, CDR2 SYDVKM. Here the CDR3 DNA reads TGTGCCAGCAGCCTCCAGGGCCCGATAACCACCTATAATTCACCCCTCCACTTT. Translation gives CASSLQGPITTYNSPLHF.

The CDR3 nucleotides are TGCAGTGCTAGATACCCTAGCGGGAGGTTTTATGAAAACATTCAGTACTTC. It encodes CSARYPSGRFYENIQYF. The chain recombines TRBV20-1 with TRBJ2-4, with 11 positions matching TRBD2. The germline gives CDR1 DFQATT, CDR2 SNEGSKA (reference sequence). J gave up 5 bases and V 2 bases, and 11 bases lay outside the gene matches. This CDR3 has 17 amino acids.

To note about this clonotype: A much larger clone lies one base from this, so it may be a read error. The chain joins TRBV6-4 to TRBJ1-2; perhaps TRBD1 as D (5 bases). This CDR3 spans 14 amino acids. Looked up from germline, CDR1 is MRHNA and CDR2 is SNTAGT. The CDR3 loop reads CASSYSGSDYGCTF. In DNA form, the CDR3 reads TGTGCCAGCAGTTACTCAGGGTCGGACTATGGCTGCACCTTC.

A word on this clonotype: This may be a read error: a much more frequent sequence differs by one nucleotide. The chain carries TRBV28 and TRBJ1-3, with 7 nucleotides matching TRBD1. In germline, CDR1 is MDHEN, CDR2 SYDVKM. The CDR3 covers 13 residues. DNA for the CDR3: TGTGCCAGCAGTCACAGGGGTGGAAACACCACATATTTT. This encodes CASSHRGGNTTYF.

The gene calls are TRBV6-9 and TRBJ2-3; TRBD2 matches 7 bases. The CDR3 length is 15 residues. The germline gives CDR1 MNHGY, CDR2 SVAAGI. V was clipped by 4 bases and J by 3 bases; unmatched bases: 7. CDR3 residues: CASSSGGSLTDTQYF. The CDR3 DNA follows: TGTGCCAGCAGTTCTGGCGGGAGCTTGACAGATACGCAGTATTTT.

This clonotype was counted many times. The chain combines TRBV12-3 or TRBV12-4 with TRBJ2-2; 11 nucleotides align to TRBD1. This CDR3 is 16 amino acids long. J gave up 4 bases and V 2 bases, and 3 bases lay outside the gene matches. The CDR3 is CASSLPGQGGTGELFF. In DNA, the CDR3 is TGTGCCAGCAGTTTACCGGGACAGGGGGGCACCGGGGAGCTGTTTTTT.

In this sample, this clonotype turned up many times. CDR3 protein: CASSEGDRGVGEKLFF. For the CDR3, the DNA is TGTGCCAGCAGTGAAGGGGACAGGGGAGTAGGTGAAAAACTGTTTTTT. The rearrangement links TRBV2 to TRBJ1-4, with 10 bases identical to TRBD1. Germline V gene sequence: CDR1 SNHLY, CDR2 FYNNEI. The CDR3 length is 16 residues. After removal of 1 base from V and 7 bases from J, the junction contained 6 bases not matched to a gene.

This rearrangement joins TRBV7-9 to TRBJ2-7, with 9 nucleotides matching TRBD2. Germline loops: CDR1 SEHNR, CDR2 FQNEAQ (reference sequence). The junction had 6 bases not matched to a gene; V was cut back by 0 bases and J by 3 bases. This CDR3 spans 16 amino acids. CDR3 amino acids: CASSLATREGFYEQYF. In DNA, the CDR3 is TGTGCCAGCAGCTTAGCGACGCGGGAGGGTTTCTACGAGCAGTACTTC.

V gene TRBV9 combines with J gene TRBJ2-7; 8 nucleotides match TRBD1. The germline V gene encodes CDR1 SGDLS and CDR2 YYNGEE. This CDR3 contains 15 residues. V lost 2 bases and J lost 0; bases outside the gene matches: 4. The CDR3 loop is CASSVGTGTSYEQYF. In DNA, the CDR3 is TGTGCCAGCAGCGTGGGGACAGGTACCTCCTACGAGCAGTACTTC.

The sample holds many counts of this clonotype. The chain couples TRBV28 to TRBJ1-1; D gene uncertain. Looked up from germline, CDR1 is MDHEN and CDR2 is SYDVKM. V dropped 3 bases and J dropped 10 bases, with 15 bases sitting between them. The CDR3 has 13 residues. The CDR3 sequence is CASSLKPTTGAFF. The CDR3 bases are TGTGCCAGCAGTTTGAAGCCTACTACGGGAGCTTTCTTT.